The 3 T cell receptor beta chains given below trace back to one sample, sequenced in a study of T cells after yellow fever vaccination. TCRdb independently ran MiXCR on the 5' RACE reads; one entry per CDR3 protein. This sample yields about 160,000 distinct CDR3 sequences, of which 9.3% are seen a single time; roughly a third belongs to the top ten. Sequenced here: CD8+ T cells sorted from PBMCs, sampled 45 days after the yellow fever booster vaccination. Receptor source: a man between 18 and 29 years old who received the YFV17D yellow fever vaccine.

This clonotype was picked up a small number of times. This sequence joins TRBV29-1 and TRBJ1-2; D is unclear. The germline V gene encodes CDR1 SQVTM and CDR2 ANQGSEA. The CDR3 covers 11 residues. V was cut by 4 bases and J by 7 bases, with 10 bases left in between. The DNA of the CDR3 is TGCAGCGTTGCCGGATCGGGTGGCTACACCTTC. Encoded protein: CSVAGSGGYTF. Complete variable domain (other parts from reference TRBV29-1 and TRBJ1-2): SAVISQKPSRDICQRGTSLTIQCQVDSQVTMMFWYRQQPGQSLTLIATANQGSEATYESGFVIDKFPISRPNLTFSTLTVSNMSPEDSSIYLCSVAGSGGYTFGSGTRLTVV.

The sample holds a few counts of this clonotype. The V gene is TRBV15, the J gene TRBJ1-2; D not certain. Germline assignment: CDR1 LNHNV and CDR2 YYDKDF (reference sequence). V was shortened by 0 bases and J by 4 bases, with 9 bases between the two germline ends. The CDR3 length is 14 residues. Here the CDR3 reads CATSRDKGSYGYTF. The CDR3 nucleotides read TGTGCCACCAGCAGAGATAAGGGATCCTATGGCTACACCTTC.

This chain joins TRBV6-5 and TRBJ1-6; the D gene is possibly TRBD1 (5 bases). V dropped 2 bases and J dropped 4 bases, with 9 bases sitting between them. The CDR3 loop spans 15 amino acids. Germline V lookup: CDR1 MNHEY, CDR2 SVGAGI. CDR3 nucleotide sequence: TGTGCCAGCAGTTACGCAGGGTCGTATAATTCACCCCTCCACTTT. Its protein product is CASSYAGSYNSPLHF.